This T cell receptor (beta chain) came from a study of read filtering for tumor transcriptome and immune sequencing. Study-wide results and limits: RNA-seq captured clonotypes less deeply and reliably than IR-seq.

At least ten counts were recorded for this clonotype. Antigen unknown. Bone marrow was sampled from every patient at the time of active disease. The CDR3 contains 14 residues. Trimming pared 5 bases from V and 0 bases from J, leaving 8 bases between. CDR1 is MNHEY and CDR2 is SVGAGI in the germline V gene. The library was built from about 400 ng RNA with molecular barcoded adaptors for alpha/delta and beta/gamma chains. TCRdb reprocessed the reads with MiXCR, giving one entry per CDR3 protein. Here the sample spans nearly 60,000 distinct CDR3 sequences, 12% being singletons. The rearrangement uses TRBV6-5 and TRBJ1-3, with D uncertain. This receptor was identified in a donor aged 40 or older with multiple myeloma. The material sequenced was a population of CD138-negative cells sorted from bone marrow. CDR3: CASSSGNSGNTIYF. DNA for the CDR3: TGTGCCAGCAGTAGCGGTAACTCTGGAAACACCATATATTTT.